The 28 T cell receptor beta chains listed next were all sequenced from one sample in a study of Ad26.COV2.S vaccination and SARS-CoV-2 variants. The repertoire was sequenced with immunoSEQ multiplex PCR; TCRdb's copy has only in-frame clones and lacks some. Of about 140,000 clones in the sample, around 86% were seen once. Sample: peripheral blood, taken after recovery from COVID-19. These receptors were taken from a human donor who had recovered from COVID-19.

This chain connects TRBV29-1 to TRBJ1-2, with a possible D match to TRBD1 (5 bases). V was cut by 3 bases and J by 5 bases, with 19 bases left in between. CDR1 SQVTM and CDR2 ANQGSEA come from the germline V gene. The CDR3 consists of 15 residues. CDR3 DNA: TGCAGCGTTGAGAGCAACGGACCCGGGGGTTATGGCTACACCTTC. Translating gives CSVESNGPGGYGYTF.

The rearrangement links TRBV30 to TRBJ2-1; perhaps TRBD1 as D (6 bases). Trimming cost V 3 bases and J 6 bases, with 18 bases left between them. The CDR3 is made up of 15 amino acids. Germline V gene lookup returns CDR1 GTSNPN and CDR2 SVGIG (reference sequence). The CDR3 loop is CAWSLDSSSINEQFF. CDR3 nucleotides: TGTGCCTGGAGCCTGGACAGCTCCTCGATCAATGAGCAGTTCTTC.

V gene TRBV7-2 combines with J gene TRBJ2-7; 8 nucleotides line up with TRBD1. The CDR3 sequence is 16 residues long. Losses at the gene ends were 2 bases for V and 1 base for J; bases not matched to a gene: 7. Germline V CDR1 and CDR2: SGHTA, FQGNSA. The CDR3 DNA reads as TGTGCCAGCAGCTTACAGGGACAGGAAATTTCCTACGAGCAGTACTTC. This translates into CASSLQGQEISYEQYF.

This chain uses TRBV4-3 with TRBJ1-2, with 9 bases matching TRBD1. The length of the CDR3 is 15 residues. The V segment lost 0 bases and the J segment 5 bases; nucleotides outside the gene matches: 4. Germline V gene lookup returns CDR1 LGHNA and CDR2 YSLEER. Written as DNA, the CDR3 is TGCGCCAGCAGCCAAGAAGTACAGGGGGCGTATGGCTACACCTTC. Its protein is CASSQEVQGAYGYTF.

A note on this clone: At one end the junction does not follow the germline gene, possibly because of a read error. The V and J genes are TRBV7-7 and TRBJ2-5; 9 bases line up with TRBD1. There are 14 residues in the CDR3. From germline, CDR1 is SSHAT and CDR2 FNYEAQ (reference sequence). In DNA, the CDR3 is TGTGCTAGCAGCTTAGGGGACAGGGCTACGACCCAGTACTTC. Amino acids: CASSLGDRATTQYF.

As DNA, the CDR3 is TGTGCCAGCAATCTAGGGGATGTCACAGATACGCAGTATTTT. Translating gives CASNLGDVTDTQYF. J is TRBJ2-3 and V is TRBV6-6, with D perhaps TRBD1 (5 bases). Germline CDR1 is MNHNY and CDR2 is SVGAGI (reference sequence). Trimming took 7 bases from V and 2 from J, leaving 13 bases between them. CDR3 length: 14 amino acids.

The table lists this clone with a few counts. The chain recombines TRBV27 with TRBJ1-1; TRBD1 aligns across 8 bases. Germline loops: CDR1 MNHEY, CDR2 SMNVEV (reference sequence). The ends lost 6 bases at V and 6 bases at J; junction bases unmatched: 9. There are 14 residues in the CDR3. CDR3 in amino acids: CASSRTGPGAEAFF. CDR3 nucleotide sequence: TGTGCCAGCAGCCGGACAGGGCCCGGCGCTGAAGCTTTCTTT.

The gene calls are TRBV28 and TRBJ2-2; a weak D match, TRBD1 (5 bases). The germline V and J ends were trimmed by 5 bases and 4 bases, with 14 bases remaining between them. This CDR3 has 15 amino acids. The germline CDR1 and CDR2 sequences are MDHEN and SYDVKM. CDR3 nucleotides: TGTGCCAGCAGTATCAGGTCAGGGTTCACCGGGGAGCTGTTTTTT. It encodes CASSIRSGFTGELFF.

V gene TRBV4-1 combines with J gene TRBJ1-1; D is possibly TRBD1 (5 bases). Germline V gene lookup returns CDR1 MGHRA and CDR2 YSYEKL. V was pared by 0 bases and J by 6 bases, with 11 bases between. The CDR3 has 14 amino acids. The CDR3 nucleotides are TGCGCCAGCAGCCAAGAGGGGGGTTTCGCTGAAGCTTTCTTT. Its translation is CASSQEGGFAEAFF.

The count of this clone is one. V usage is TRBV6-6 and J usage is TRBJ1-5; D might be TRBD1 (6 bases). The CDR3 sequence is 14 residues long. Trimming stripped 6 bases from V and 0 bases from J, with 9 bases between. Germline V gives CDR1 MNHNY, CDR2 SVGAGI (reference sequence). CDR3 bases: TGTGCCAGCAGCCAGACAGGTAGCAATCAGCCCCAGCATTTT. It encodes CASSQTGSNQPQHF.

J is TRBJ1-4 and V is TRBV12-3 or TRBV12-4; D is possibly TRBD1 (5 bases). There are 13 residues in the CDR3. Trimming took off 4 bases at V and 8 bases at J, with 11 bases between the two ends. CDR3 nucleotides: TGTGCCAGCAGTTATCGGGGCCGGGAAAAACTGTTTTTT. Its protein product is CASSYRGREKLFF.

This clone was counted once. This chain joins TRBV4-3 and TRBJ1-4; TRBD1 is a possible D gene (6 bases). CDR3 length equals 13 residues. Germline V gives CDR1 LGHNA, CDR2 YSLEER. The V and J ends lost 0 bases and 10 bases respectively, with 9 bases between them. The CDR3 here is CASSQDRGGKLFF. CDR3 sequence (DNA): TGCGCCAGCAGCCAAGATCGAGGGGGAAAACTGTTTTTT.

The chain has TRBV21-1 and TRBJ2-5; TRBD1 was called by the table and not checked on the DNA. TRBV21-1 is termed a pseudogene. CDR3 length: 16 amino acids. The chain's CDR3 is CASSKLKGARLETQYF. CDR3 DNA: TGTGCCAGCAGCAAATTGAAGGGGGCGCGGTTGGAGACCCAGTACTTC.

V usage is TRBV10-3 and J usage is TRBJ2-2; D ambiguous. This CDR3 contains 14 residues. The V and J ends lost 6 bases and 4 bases respectively, with 12 bases between them. Per germline, CDR1 ENHRY and CDR2 SYGVKD. Here the CDR3 DNA reads TGTGCCATCAGCAATAACAGCCCCACCGGGGAGCTGTTTTTT. Its protein product is CAISNNSPTGELFF.

This clone has a single count. This rearrangement joins TRBV2 to TRBJ1-1; D is possibly TRBD1 (6 bases). From germline, CDR1 is SNHLY and CDR2 FYNNEI. The CDR3 has 13 residues. Between the trimmed V and J ends, which lost 9 bases and 0 bases, there was a span of 11 bases. CDR3 bases: TGTGCCAGTGGACAGTCTATGAACACTGAAGCTTTCTTT. Amino acid sequence: CASGQSMNTEAFF.

The V gene is TRBV6-1, the J gene TRBJ1-2; 7 nucleotides line up with TRBD1. Per germline, CDR1 MNHNS and CDR2 SASEGT. With V trimmed by 1 base and J by 6 bases, 8 bases remained unmatched. CDR3 size: 15 residues. CDR3 sequence: CASSEVEGAGNGYTF. The DNA of the CDR3 is TGTGCCAGCAGTGAAGTTGAGGGGGCGGGGAATGGCTACACCTTC.

J is TRBJ1-5 and V is TRBV28; possibly TRBD1 for D (5 bases). The CDR3 contains 14 residues. Germline V CDR1 and CDR2: MDHEN, SYDVKM. Between the trimmed V and J ends, which lost 10 bases and 4 bases, there was a span of 17 bases. This chain's CDR3 is CATFGSGGNQPQHF. DNA for the CDR3: TGTGCCACCTTCGGTAGTGGGGGAAATCAGCCCCAGCATTTT.

The rearrangement uses TRBV6-2 or TRBV6-3 and TRBJ2-1; D unresolved. Between the trimmed V and J ends, which lost 4 bases and 1 base, there was a span of 11 bases. Per germline, CDR1 MNHEY and CDR2 SVGEGT. The length of the CDR3 is 15 residues. CDR3 residues: CASSFGVTSYNEQFF. The CDR3 nucleotides are TGTGCCAGCAGTTTTGGAGTGACTTCCTACAATGAGCAGTTCTTC.

The genes are TRBV7-8 and TRBJ2-7, with D perhaps matching TRBD1 (7 bases). Germline loops: CDR1 SGHVS, CDR2 FQNEAQ. The V end lost 3 bases, the J end lost 3 bases, and 21 bases lay between the germline ends. The CDR3 is 17 amino acids. Here the CDR3 reads CASSLGAIRGVVYEQYF. Written as DNA, the CDR3 is TGTGCCAGCAGCTTGGGGGCCATCAGGGGGGTCGTCTACGAGCAGTACTTC.

This chain uses TRBV7-2 with TRBJ1-2; D perhaps matches TRBD1 (6 bases). This CDR3 is built from 16 residues. Between the trimmed V and J ends, which lost 5 bases and 0 bases, there was a span of 16 bases. Germline-derived CDR1 and CDR2 are SGHTA and FQGNSA. The CDR3 protein is CASSKRGGSSNYGYTF. The CDR3 bases are TGTGCCAGCAGCAAAAGGGGGGGATCCTCTAACTATGGCTACACCTTC.

The chain uses TRBV6-5 and TRBJ1-4, with 7 bases lining up with TRBD1. This CDR3 spans 15 amino acids. The J segment lost 5 bases and the V segment lost 3 bases, leaving 6 bases of the junction unmatched. The germline gives CDR1 MNHEY, CDR2 SVGAGI. The CDR3 is CASSYEGTVNEKLFF. CDR3 in DNA: TGTGCCAGCAGTTATGAAGGGACAGTGAATGAAAAACTGTTTTTT.

The chain recombines TRBV3-1 (or the pseudogene TRBV3-2) with TRBJ2-1; 9 bases are a match to TRBD2. With V trimmed by 6 bases and J by 4 bases, 10 bases remained unmatched. Germline V lookup: CDR1 LGHDT, CDR2 YNNKEL (reference sequence). The CDR3 covers 16 residues. CDR3 sequence: CASSQRGASHYNEQFF. The DNA for the CDR3 is TGTGCCAGCAGTCAGCGGGGGGCTTCCCATTACAATGAGCAGTTCTTC.

V usage is TRBV28 and J usage is TRBJ1-2; D gene unclear. Trimming took 6 bases from V and 8 from J, leaving 13 bases between them. The length of the CDR3 is 12 residues. The V gene's germline CDR1 is MDHEN and CDR2 SYDVKM. The CDR3 sequence is CASSPRSQGYTF. CDR3 bases: TGTGCCAGCAGCCCCCGCTCTCAGGGCTACACCTTC.

V usage is TRBV27 and J usage is TRBJ2-1; 8 bases line up with TRBD1. The CDR3 spans 15 residues. Germline trimming cut 6 bases from V and 5 bases from J; bases unmatched to any gene: 9. Germline CDR1 MNHEY, CDR2 SMNVEV (reference sequence). The CDR3 sequence: CASSAGTGGNNEQFF. The CDR3 region has the DNA TGTGCCAGCAGCGCCGGGACAGGAGGAAACAATGAGCAGTTCTTC.

The V call is TRBV14, the J call TRBJ2-1, with D possibly matching TRBD1 (7 bases). This CDR3 spans 15 amino acids. V was trimmed by 1 base and J by 5 bases, leaving 12 bases between them. Germline V CDR1 and CDR2: SGHDN, FVKESK. The chain's CDR3 is CASSQGQGGNNEQFF. CDR3 coding DNA: TGTGCCAGCAGCCAAGGCCAGGGGGGCAACAATGAGCAGTTCTTC.

The V call is TRBV6-5, the J call TRBJ2-5; TRBD1 matches at 7 bases. Germline loops: CDR1 MNHEY, CDR2 SVGAGI. V lost 6 bases, J lost 1 base, and 2 bases stayed unmatched. The CDR3 has 13 residues. CDR3 DNA: TGTGCCAGCAGCCGGGACAGCCAAGAGACCCAGTACTTC. Translated, it gives CASSRDSQETQYF.

The chain combines TRBV7-9 with TRBJ2-1, with TRBD2 matching over 13 bases. The J segment lost 8 bases and the V segment lost 5 bases, leaving 6 bases of the junction unmatched. CDR3 length: 15 amino acids. The germline V gene has CDR1 SEHNR and CDR2 FQNEAQ (reference sequence). Here the CDR3 reads CASSPGLAGEDEQFF. The CDR3 bases are TGTGCCAGCAGCCCCGGACTAGCGGGGGAGGATGAGCAGTTCTTC.

Only a few counts were recorded for this clone. The CDR3 here is CASSDHTGELFF. The CDR3 DNA reads TGCGCCAGCAGTGACCACACCGGGGAGCTGTTTTTT. V usage is TRBV10-2 and J usage is TRBJ2-2; D not certain. Germline V gives CDR1 WSHSY, CDR2 SAAADI. Trimming left V 3 bases short and J 3 bases short, with 2 bases between. This CDR3 contains 12 residues.